In this sample, the clone carrying this TCR beta chain turned up many times. Amplified regions were TCR beta CDR3 sequences from RNA transcripts. First-round RT-PCR of the TCR CDR3 relied on the HTBI primer set. MiXCR, applied by TCRdb to the multiplex PCR reads, yields one record per CDR3 protein. The sample has 300,000 to 400,000 distinct CDR3 sequences, roughly 13% seen once; the top ten hold roughly 25%. Looked up from germline, CDR1 is DFQATT and CDR2 is SNEGSKA (reference sequence). This CDR3 is 15 amino acids long. V was clipped by 1 base and J by 6 bases, with 16 bases between them. These data are taken from a study of T cells in Graves' hyperthyroidism and ophthalmopathy.

This receptor was obtained from a woman in her 30s with Graves' hyperthyroidism. The sequenced material came from blood. J is TRBJ2-1 and V is TRBV20-1, with D perhaps being TRBD1 or TRBD2 (5 bases each). The CDR3: CSARVPGTQVNEQFF. The CDR3 coding sequence is TGCAGTGCTAGAGTCCCCGGGACGCAGGTCAATGAGCAGTTCTTC.